The clone carrying this T cell receptor beta chain was observed a single time. The antigen remains undetermined. This CDR3 is 14 amino acids long. The V gene's germline CDR1 is SEHNR and CDR2 FQNEAQ (reference sequence). Deletions cut 8 bases from V and 0 bases from J, with 13 bases between. This entry comes from a study of post-analysis software for immune sequencing data. Study details: The cohort encompassed relapsing-remitting, secondary progressive and progressive-relapsing multiple sclerosis disease courses. Broader study findings: For normalized Chao1 diversity, multiple sclerosis patients scored significantly lower than controls did. A handful of TRBV segments were significantly more frequent in patients than in controls. TRBV5-6, TRBV5-1 and TRBV20-1 were among these segments. Strong co-clustering by F measure was evident for samples that had been prepared in the same batch.

Carried by the TCR beta cDNA libraries were unique molecular identifiers. Input amounts of roughly 0.9 to 10 million T cells were used. These gave 500,000 or so cDNA molecules, so each molecule approximated one T cell. One entry per CDR3 protein results from TCRdb running MiXCR on the PCR reads. The sample consists of 750,000 to 950,000 distinct CDR3 sequences, about 57% of them appearing once. This chain connects TRBV7-9 to TRBJ2-5; D could derive from TRBD1 or TRBD2 (6 bases each). What was sequenced was blood. This receptor was taken from a girl aged 5-17 years with multiple sclerosis. This CDR3 reads CASGGGQYQETQYF. In DNA form, the CDR3 reads TGTGCCAGCGGTGGGGGGCAGTACCAAGAGACCCAGTACTTC. The full variable domain, in which reference TRBV7-9 and TRBJ2-5 provide the parts outside the CDR3, is DTGVSQNPRHKITKRGQNVTFRCDPISEHNRLYWYRQTLGQGPEFLTYFQNEAQLEKSRLLSDRFSAERPKGSFSTLEIQRTEQGDSAMYLCASGGGQYQETQYFGPGTRLLVL.